The 7 T cell receptor beta chains below come from one sample, sequenced in a study of blood T cell repertoires in COVID-19. Measured with immunoSEQ multiplex PCR; TCRdb has only the in-frame clones, and not every one. The table lists 200,000 to 300,000 clones, roughly 84% of them singletons. The sequenced sample consisted of peripheral blood. These receptor sequences come from a man aged 55 to 69 with acute or convalescent COVID-19.

The chain employs TRBV28 and TRBJ1-2, with 9 bases identical to TRBD1. CDR1 is MDHEN, CDR2 SYDVKM, per germline. The V and J ends lost 6 bases and 2 bases, in that order; junction bases with no gene match: 4. The CDR3 is 14 amino acids. As DNA, the CDR3 is TGTGCCAGCAGCCCGGACAGGGGAAACTATGGCTACACCTTC. It yields the protein CASSPDRGNYGYTF.

V is TRBV10-3 and J is TRBJ1-1; TRBD1 matches 7 bases. The CDR3 spans 12 residues. Per the germline V gene, CDR1 is ENHRY and CDR2 is SYGVKD. Trimming removed 10 bases from V and 5 bases from J; junction bases left unmatched: 7. The CDR3 DNA reads as TGTGCCACCTCAGGGGGTTGGACTGAAGCTTTCTTT. Translation gives CATSGGWTEAFF.

This clone turned up a few times. The chain couples TRBV3-1 (or the pseudogene TRBV3-2) to TRBJ2-7; tentatively, D is TRBD2 (6 bases). Germline V gives CDR1 LGHDT, CDR2 YNNKEL (reference sequence). This CDR3 is built from 15 residues. Trimming left V 1 base short and J 0 bases short, with 10 bases between. CDR3 sequence: CASSQGRESSYEQYF. In nucleotides, the CDR3 is TGTGCCAGCAGCCAAGGGCGGGAAAGCTCCTACGAGCAGTACTTC.

This clone has only one observation. The V gene is TRBV11-2, the J gene TRBJ1-6; D may be TRBD1 (5 bases). Germline CDR1 reads SGHAT; CDR2 reads FQNNGV. There are 16 residues in the CDR3. Between the trimmed V and J ends, which lost 0 bases and 10 bases, there was a span of 16 bases. This CDR3 reads CASSLDIGQGDSPLHF. The CDR3 DNA is TGTGCCAGCAGCTTAGATATCGGGCAGGGCGACTCACCCCTCCACTTT.

This clone was detected a few times. The V call is TRBV19, the J call TRBJ1-6; 7 nucleotides line up with TRBD1. After removal of 5 bases from V and 0 bases from J, the junction contained 10 bases not matched to a gene. CDR1 LNHDA and CDR2 SQIVND come from the germline V gene (reference sequence). The CDR3 consists of 18 residues. DNA of the CDR3: TGTGCCAGTAGTTTCCTCTGGACAGGCAGCTCCTATAATTCACCCCTCCACTTT. Encoded protein: CASSFLWTGSSYNSPLHF.

The J gene is TRBJ2-5, the V gene TRBV4-1; possible D gene TRBD1, 6 bases. Germline values: CDR1 MGHRA, CDR2 YSYEKL. CDR3 size: 15 residues. The germline V and J ends were trimmed by 5 bases and 2 bases, with 15 bases remaining between them. The CDR3 is CASSNPGTFQETQYF. DNA of the CDR3: TGCGCCAGCAGCAACCCCGGGACATTTCAAGAGACCCAGTACTTC.

The V gene is TRBV27, the J gene TRBJ1-1, with D possibly matching TRBD1 (5 bases). This CDR3 has 13 residues. V lost 8 bases and J lost 7, with 17 bases in between. Per the germline V gene, CDR1 is MNHEY and CDR2 is SMNVEV (reference sequence). In nucleotides, the CDR3 is TGTGCCAGCGGCCGGCAGGGTCGTAATGAAGCTTTCTTT. This encodes CASGRQGRNEAFF.